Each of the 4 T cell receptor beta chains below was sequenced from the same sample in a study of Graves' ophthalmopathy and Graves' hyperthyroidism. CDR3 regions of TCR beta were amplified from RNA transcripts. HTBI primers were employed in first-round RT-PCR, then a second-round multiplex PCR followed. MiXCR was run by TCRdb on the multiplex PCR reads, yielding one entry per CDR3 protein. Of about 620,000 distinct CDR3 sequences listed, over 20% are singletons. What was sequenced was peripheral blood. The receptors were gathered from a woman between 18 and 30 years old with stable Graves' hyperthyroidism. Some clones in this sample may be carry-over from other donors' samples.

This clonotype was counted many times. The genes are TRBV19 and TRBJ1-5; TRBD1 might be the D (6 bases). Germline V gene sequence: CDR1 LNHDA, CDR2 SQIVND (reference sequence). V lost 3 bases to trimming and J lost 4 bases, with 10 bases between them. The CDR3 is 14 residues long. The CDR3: CASSMRGSNQPQHF. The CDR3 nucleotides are TGTGCCAGTAGTATGAGGGGGAGTAATCAGCCCCAGCATTTT.

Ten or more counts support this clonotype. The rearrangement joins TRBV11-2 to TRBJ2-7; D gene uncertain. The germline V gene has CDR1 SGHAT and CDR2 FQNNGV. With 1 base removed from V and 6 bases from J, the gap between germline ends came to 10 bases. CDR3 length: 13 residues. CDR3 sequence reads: CASSLVKGSEQYF. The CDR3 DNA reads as TGTGCCAGCAGCTTAGTCAAAGGGTCCGAGCAGTACTTC.

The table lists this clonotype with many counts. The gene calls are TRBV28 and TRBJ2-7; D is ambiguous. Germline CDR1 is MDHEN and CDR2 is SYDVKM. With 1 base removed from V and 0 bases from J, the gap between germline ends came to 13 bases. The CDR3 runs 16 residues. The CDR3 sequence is CASSLLGQQSSYEQYF. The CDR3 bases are TGTGCCAGCAGTTTATTAGGCCAGCAGAGCTCCTACGAGCAGTACTTC.

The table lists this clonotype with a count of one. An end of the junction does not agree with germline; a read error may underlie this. The DNA for the CDR3 is TGCGCCAGCAAGTTACTCGGGTGGCCGGGTAGCAATCAGCCCCAGCATTTT. Translation: CASKLLGWPGSNQPQHF. This chain connects TRBV6-5 to TRBJ1-5; no definite D call. This CDR3 spans 17 amino acids. Germline assignment: CDR1 MNHEY and CDR2 SVGAGI.